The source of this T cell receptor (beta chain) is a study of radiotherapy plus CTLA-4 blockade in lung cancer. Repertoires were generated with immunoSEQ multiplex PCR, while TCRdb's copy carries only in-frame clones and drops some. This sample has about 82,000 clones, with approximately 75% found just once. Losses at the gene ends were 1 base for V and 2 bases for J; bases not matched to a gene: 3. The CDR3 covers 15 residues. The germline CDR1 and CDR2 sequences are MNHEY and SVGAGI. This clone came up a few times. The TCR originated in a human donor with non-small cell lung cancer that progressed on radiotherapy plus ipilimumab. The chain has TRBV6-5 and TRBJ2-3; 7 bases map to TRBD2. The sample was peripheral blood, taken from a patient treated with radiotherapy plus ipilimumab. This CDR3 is CASSYFAGATDTQYF. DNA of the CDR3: TGTGCCAGCAGTTACTTCGCGGGAGCCACAGATACGCAGTATTTT.